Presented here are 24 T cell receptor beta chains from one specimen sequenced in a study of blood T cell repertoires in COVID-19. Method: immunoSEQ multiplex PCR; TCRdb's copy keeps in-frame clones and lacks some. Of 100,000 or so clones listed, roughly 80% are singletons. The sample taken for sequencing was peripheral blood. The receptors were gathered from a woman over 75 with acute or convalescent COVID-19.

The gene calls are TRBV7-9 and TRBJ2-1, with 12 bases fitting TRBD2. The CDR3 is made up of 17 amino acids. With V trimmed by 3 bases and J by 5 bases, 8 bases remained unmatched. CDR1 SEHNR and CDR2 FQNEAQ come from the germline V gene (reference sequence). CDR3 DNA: TGTGCCAGCAGCTTTGTAACCCTAGCGGGGGGGCACAATGAGCAGTTCTTC. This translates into CASSFVTLAGGHNEQFF.

The CDR3 spells CASSSKTGLYEQYF. The CDR3 nucleotides read TGTGCCAGTAGTTCTAAGACAGGGCTGTACGAGCAGTACTTC. The chain carries TRBV19 and TRBJ2-7, with 7 positions matching TRBD1. CDR3 size: 14 residues. The germline CDR1 and CDR2 sequences are LNHDA and SQIVND (reference sequence). V was pared by 5 bases and J by 4 bases, with 8 bases of the junction left unmatched.

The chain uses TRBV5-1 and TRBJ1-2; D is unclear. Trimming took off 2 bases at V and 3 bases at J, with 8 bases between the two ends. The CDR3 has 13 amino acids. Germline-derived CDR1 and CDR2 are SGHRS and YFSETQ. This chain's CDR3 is CASSFREDYGYTF. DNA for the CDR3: TGCGCCAGCAGCTTTAGGGAGGACTATGGCTACACCTTC.

This chain's CDR3 is CASSWLPGGANTEAFF. The DNA for the CDR3 is TGTGCCAGCAGTTGGCTTCCGGGGGGCGCGAACACTGAAGCTTTCTTT. The chain is built from TRBV6-2 or TRBV6-3 and TRBJ1-1; maybe TRBD1 (6 bases). The germline V gene encodes CDR1 MNHEY and CDR2 SVGEGT. Between the trimmed V and J ends, which lost 4 bases and 1 base, there was a span of 16 bases. The CDR3 consists of 16 residues.

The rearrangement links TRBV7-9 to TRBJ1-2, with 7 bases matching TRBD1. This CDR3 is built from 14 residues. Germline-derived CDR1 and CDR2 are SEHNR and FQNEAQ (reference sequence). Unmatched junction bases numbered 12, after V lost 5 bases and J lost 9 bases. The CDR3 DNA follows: TGTGCCAGCAGCCGACCCGACAGGGTCGGAAGCTACACCTTC. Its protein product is CASSRPDRVGSYTF.

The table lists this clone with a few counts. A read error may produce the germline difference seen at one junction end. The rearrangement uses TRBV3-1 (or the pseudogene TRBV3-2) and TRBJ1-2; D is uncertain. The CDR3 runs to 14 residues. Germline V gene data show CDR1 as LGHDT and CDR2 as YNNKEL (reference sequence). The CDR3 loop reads CASSQDVSRGASNF. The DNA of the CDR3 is TGTGCCAGCAGCCAAGATGTTAGTCGCGGCGCGAGCAACTTC.

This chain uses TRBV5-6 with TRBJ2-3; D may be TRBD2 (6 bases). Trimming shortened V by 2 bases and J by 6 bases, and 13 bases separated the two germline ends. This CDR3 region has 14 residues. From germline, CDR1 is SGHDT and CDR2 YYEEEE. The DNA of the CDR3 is TGTGCCAGCAGCTTCCGGGAGCTGGGGGATACGCAGTATTTT. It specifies CASSFRELGDTQYF.

CDR3 loop: CASSLDAGGTEAFF. The CDR3 region has the DNA TGCGCCAGCAGCTTGGATGCGGGGGGCACTGAAGCTTTCTTT. V gene TRBV5-1 combines with J gene TRBJ1-1, with D possibly matching TRBD1 (5 bases). This CDR3 region has 14 residues. V gave up 0 bases and J gave up 4 bases, with 10 bases separating them. Germline lookup yields CDR1 SGHRS and CDR2 YFSETQ.

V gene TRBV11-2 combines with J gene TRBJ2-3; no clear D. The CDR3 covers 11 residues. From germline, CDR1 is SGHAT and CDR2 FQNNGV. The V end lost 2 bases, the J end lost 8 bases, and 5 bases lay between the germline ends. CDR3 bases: TGTGCCAGCAGCTTATCGGGTACGCAGTATTTT. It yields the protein CASSLSGTQYF.

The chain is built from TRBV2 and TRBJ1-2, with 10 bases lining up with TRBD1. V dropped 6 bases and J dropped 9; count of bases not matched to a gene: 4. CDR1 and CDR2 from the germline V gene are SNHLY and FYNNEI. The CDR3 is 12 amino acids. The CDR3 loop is CASSRDRGSYTF. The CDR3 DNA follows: TGTGCCAGCAGCCGGGACAGGGGAAGCTACACCTTC.

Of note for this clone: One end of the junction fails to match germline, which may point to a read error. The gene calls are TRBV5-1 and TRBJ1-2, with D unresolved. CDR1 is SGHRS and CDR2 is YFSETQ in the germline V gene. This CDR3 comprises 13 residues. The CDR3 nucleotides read TGCGCCAGCAGCTTCGGTATGAGGGAGGAAGGTTACTTC. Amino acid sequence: CASSFGMREEGYF. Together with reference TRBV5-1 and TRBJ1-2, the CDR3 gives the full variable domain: KAGVTQTPRYLIKTRGQQVTLSCSPISGHRSVSWYQQTPGQGLQFLFEYFSETQRNKGNFPGRFSGRQFSNSRSEMNVSTLELGDSALYLCASSFGMREEGYFGSGTRLTVV.

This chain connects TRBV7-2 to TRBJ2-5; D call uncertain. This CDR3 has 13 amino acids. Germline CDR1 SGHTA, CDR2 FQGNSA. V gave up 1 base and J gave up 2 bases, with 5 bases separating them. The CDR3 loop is CASSLVLQETQYF. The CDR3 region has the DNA TGTGCCAGCAGCTTAGTACTTCAAGAGACCCAGTACTTC.

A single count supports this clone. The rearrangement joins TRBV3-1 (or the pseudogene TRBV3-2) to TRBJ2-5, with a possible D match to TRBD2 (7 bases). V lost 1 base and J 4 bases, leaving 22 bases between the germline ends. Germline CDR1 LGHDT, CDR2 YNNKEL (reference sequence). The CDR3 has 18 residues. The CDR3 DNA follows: TGTGCCAGCAGCCAAGGTTTTAATAGGGGGAGGGACGGAGAGACCCAGTACTTC. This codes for CASSQGFNRGRDGETQYF.

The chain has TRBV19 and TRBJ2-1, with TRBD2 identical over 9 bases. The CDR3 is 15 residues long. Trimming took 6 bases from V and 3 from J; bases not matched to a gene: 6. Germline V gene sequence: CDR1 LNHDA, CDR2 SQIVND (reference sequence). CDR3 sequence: CASRNIAGDYNEQFF. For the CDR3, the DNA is TGTGCCAGTAGAAACATAGCGGGGGACTACAATGAGCAGTTCTTC.

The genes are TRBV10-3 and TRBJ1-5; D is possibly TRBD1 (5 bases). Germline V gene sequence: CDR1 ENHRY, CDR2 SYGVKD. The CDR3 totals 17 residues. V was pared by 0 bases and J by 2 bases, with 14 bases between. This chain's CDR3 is CAISESGRAAGNQPQHF. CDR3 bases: TGTGCCATCAGTGAGTCGGGCAGGGCCGCGGGCAATCAGCCCCAGCATTTT.

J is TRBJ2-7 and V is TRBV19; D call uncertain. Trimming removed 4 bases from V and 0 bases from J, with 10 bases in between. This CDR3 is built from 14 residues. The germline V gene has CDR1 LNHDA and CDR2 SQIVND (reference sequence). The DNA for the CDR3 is TGTGCCAGTAGTACGGGTTTGGTCTCCTACGAGCAGTACTTC. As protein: CASSTGLVSYEQYF.

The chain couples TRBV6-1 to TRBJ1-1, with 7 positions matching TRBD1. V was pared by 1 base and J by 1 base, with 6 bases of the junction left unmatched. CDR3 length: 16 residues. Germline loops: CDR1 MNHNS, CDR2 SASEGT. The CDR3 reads CASSEGTGATNTEAFF. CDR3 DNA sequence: TGTGCCAGCAGTGAAGGCACAGGGGCAACGAACACTGAAGCTTTCTTT.

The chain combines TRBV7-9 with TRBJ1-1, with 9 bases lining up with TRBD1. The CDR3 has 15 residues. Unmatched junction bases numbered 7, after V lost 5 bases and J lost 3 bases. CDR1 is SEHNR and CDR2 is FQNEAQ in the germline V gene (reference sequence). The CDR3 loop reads CASSLDGTGHTEAFF. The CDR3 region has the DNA TGTGCCAGCAGCCTCGACGGGACAGGGCACACTGAAGCTTTCTTT.

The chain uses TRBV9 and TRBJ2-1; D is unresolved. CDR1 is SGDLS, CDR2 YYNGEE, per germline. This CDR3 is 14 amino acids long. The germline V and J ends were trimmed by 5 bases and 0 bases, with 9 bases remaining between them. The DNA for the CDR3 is TGTGCCAGCAGGCCCCTAAGCTCCTACAATGAGCAGTTCTTC. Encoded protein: CASRPLSSYNEQFF.

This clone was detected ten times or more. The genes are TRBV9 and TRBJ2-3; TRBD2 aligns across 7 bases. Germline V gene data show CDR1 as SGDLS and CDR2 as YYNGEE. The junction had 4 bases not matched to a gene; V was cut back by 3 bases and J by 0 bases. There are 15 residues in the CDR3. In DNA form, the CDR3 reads TGTGCCAGCAGCGACAGCGGGGTTAGCACAGATACGCAGTATTTT. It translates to CASSDSGVSTDTQYF.

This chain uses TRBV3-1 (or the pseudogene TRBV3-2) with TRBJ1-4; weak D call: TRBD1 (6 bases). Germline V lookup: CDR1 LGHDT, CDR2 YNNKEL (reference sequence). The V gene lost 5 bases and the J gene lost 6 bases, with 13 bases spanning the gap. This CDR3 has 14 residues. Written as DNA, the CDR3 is TGTGCCAGCAGCAGGGACACGGGCGATGAAAAACTGTTTTTT. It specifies CASSRDTGDEKLFF.

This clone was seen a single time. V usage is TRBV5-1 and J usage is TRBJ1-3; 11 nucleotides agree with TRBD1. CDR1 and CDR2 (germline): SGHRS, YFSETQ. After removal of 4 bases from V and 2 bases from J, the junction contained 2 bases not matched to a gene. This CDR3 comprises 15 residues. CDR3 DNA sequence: TGCGCCAGCAGCCTGGACAGGGGGCCTGGAAACACCATATATTTT. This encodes CASSLDRGPGNTIYF.

The CDR3 protein is CASSFGTSSDYNEQFF. The CDR3 DNA sequence: TGTGCCAGCAGCTTTGGGACTAGCAGCGACTACAATGAGCAGTTCTTC. V is TRBV3-1 (or the pseudogene TRBV3-2) and J is TRBJ2-1; 9 positions match TRBD2. Trimming cost V 5 bases and J 3 bases; bases outside gene matches: 8. CDR1 and CDR2 from the germline V gene are LGHDT and YNNKEL (reference sequence). This CDR3 spans 16 amino acids.

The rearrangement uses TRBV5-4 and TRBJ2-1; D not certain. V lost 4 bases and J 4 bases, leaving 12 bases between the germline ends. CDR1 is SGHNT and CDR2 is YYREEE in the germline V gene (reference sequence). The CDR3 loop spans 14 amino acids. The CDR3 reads CASSPGSEYNEQFF. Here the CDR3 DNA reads TGTGCCAGCAGCCCAGGTTCCGAATACAATGAGCAGTTCTTC.